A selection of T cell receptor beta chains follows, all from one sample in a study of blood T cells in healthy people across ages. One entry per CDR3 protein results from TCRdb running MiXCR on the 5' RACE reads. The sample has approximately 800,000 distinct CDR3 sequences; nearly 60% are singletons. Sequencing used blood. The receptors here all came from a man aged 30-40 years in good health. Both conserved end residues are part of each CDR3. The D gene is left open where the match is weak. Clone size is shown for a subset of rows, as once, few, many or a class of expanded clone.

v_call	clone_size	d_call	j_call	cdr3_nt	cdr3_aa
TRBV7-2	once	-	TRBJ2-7	TGTGCCAGCAGCCCGGTCGGATTCTACGAGCAGTACTTC	CASSPVGFYEQYF
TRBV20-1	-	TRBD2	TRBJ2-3	TGCAGTGCTCCGGGACTAGCGGGGGGCACAGATACGCAGTATTTT	CSAPGLAGGTDTQYF
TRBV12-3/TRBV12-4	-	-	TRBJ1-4	TGTGCCAGCGGCCACCGCGTGACAAGGGAAAAACTGTTTTTT	CASGHRVTREKLFF
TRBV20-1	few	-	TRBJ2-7	TGCAGTGCTCGAGAGCGGGCCGGAATCTACGAGCAGTACTTC	CSARERAGIYEQYF
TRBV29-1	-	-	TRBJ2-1	TGCAGCGTCGGCAGCAACCAGGAAAGTCGTGAGCAGTTCTTC	CSVGSNQESREQFF
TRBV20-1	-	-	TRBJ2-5	TGCAGTGCCGCCACCCCGGAGGCCCTAGAGACCCAGTACTTC	CSAATPEALETQYF
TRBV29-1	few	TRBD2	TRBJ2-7	TGCAGCATTCGCGGGGGGGACGAGCAGTACTTC	CSIRGGDEQYF
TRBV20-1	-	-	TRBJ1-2	TGCAGTGCCGTACAGGACTATGGCTACACCTTC	CSAVQDYGYTF
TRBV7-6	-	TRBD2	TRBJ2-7	TGTGCCAGCAGCTCCGGAATAGCGGGATCGGGGGAGCAGTACTTC	CASSSGIAGSGEQYF
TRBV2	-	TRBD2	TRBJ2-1	TGTGCCAGCAGCCAAGCGGGGGAGCAGTTCTTC	CASSQAGEQFF
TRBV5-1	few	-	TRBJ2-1	TGCGCCAGCAGCTTACAAGACCTCGACAATGAGCAGTTCTTC	CASSLQDLDNEQFF
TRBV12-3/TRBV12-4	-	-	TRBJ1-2	TGTGCCAGCAGTGATAATATGTGGGGCTACACCTTC	CASSDNMWGYTF
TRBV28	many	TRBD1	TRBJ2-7	TGTGCCAGCAGCTCTCCGGGACAGGGCTACGAGCAGTACTTC	CASSSPGQGYEQYF
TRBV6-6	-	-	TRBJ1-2	TGTGCCAGCACCCTGACAGAGGGGAACTATGGCTACACCTTC	CASTLTEGNYGYTF
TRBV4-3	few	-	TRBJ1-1	TGCGCCAGCAGCCAAGACCTAGGAGACACTGAAGCTTTCTTT	CASSQDLGDTEAFF
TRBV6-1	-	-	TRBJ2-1	TGTGCCAGCGTGGGGGCTAGCGGTACGACGGGCTACAATGAGCAGTTCTTC	CASVGASGTTGYNEQFF